The TCR beta chain described here comes from a study of neurological immune-mediated disorders (dated by TCRdb to between 2018 and 2021). With regard to the full study: The study compared peripheral blood TCR-beta repertoires of HTLV-I-associated myelopathy (HAM/TSP) patients, multiple sclerosis patients and healthy controls using UMI-based sequencing. Each longitudinal HAM/TSP and healthy donor was sampled at 3 time-points spaced at about 3-40 month intervals. The approximately 110 TCR-beta libraries included longitudinal samples, technical triplicates and paired sorted CD4+ and CD8+ T-cell subsets alongside PBMC samples. The cohort was made up of about 65 subjects, consisting of roughly 15 HAM/TSP patients, about 34 multiple sclerosis patients and 20 or so healthy controls. Points the paper makes about the study in general: TCR clonal expansion was highest in HAM/TSP patients and lowest in MS patients, with MS patients falling below even healthy controls. Expanded clones from different subjects shared no identical CDR3 amino acid sequences, which suggests that TCR-beta repertoires were private in all groups.

The intended sense of this specimen's time point label: longitudinal time-point 2. For unsorted PBMC libraries, 2 million PBMCs were used after storage in RNAlater at -80 degrees C until RNA extraction. Peripheral blood was subjected to Ficoll-Hypaque density gradient centrifugation to isolate PBMCs, which were then cryopreserved in liquid nitrogen. cDNA synthesis used template-switch 5'RACE with a primer carrying a 10-nucleotide random unique molecular identifier tagging each TCR transcript. Each sequencing run produced over 190 million TCR-beta sequences covering 15-18 subjects. The RNeasy kit was used for extraction of total RNA. TCR-beta VDJ regions were amplified with primers for the TCR constant region and the 5'RACE anchor, using the KAPA Real-time Library Amplification kit. Sample indexes and Illumina adaptors were added in a first PCR, and a second PCR then increased library yield. The roughly 650 bp TCR product was size-selected on a 2% E-gel SizeSelection system after Ampure bead purification. Before pooling, library quality was checked on a Bioanalyzer, concentration was measured with Qubit, and libraries were quantified with the Kapa Library Quantification kit. An Illumina HiSeq 2500 was used to sequence the libraries paired-end at 2 x 150 bp. To increase sequence diversity, 25-30% phiX was spiked into each library pool. The authors processed their data as follows. Quality-filtered reads were processed with the UMI-based MiGEC pipeline, and over 80% of raw TCR sequences were removed by the MiGEC pipeline during error correction. VDJ genes were aligned to IMGT germline references, and each clonotype was defined by a unique CDR3 amino acid sequence together with V-J genes. Clonal expansion, Shannon diversity, and CDR3 relatedness (CalcPairwiseDistances, ClusterSamples) were evaluated with VDJtools, and phylogenetic trees were built with CLCbio workbench. Expanded clones were defined as having at least 8 unique UMIs, based on coefficient-of-variation modelling across technical triplicates. Clones were called with MiXCR by TCRdb after fastp trimmed the public reads at Q25, and only in-frame beta chains were retained. CDR3 protein sequences are deduplicated, and each keeps its most common genes and DNA. The V and J calls and clone size are TCRdb's, not the authors'. The sample table shows about 90,000 distinct CDR3 sequences, and under 15% are seen once. The top ten clonotypes cover just under 5% of the sample.

The CDR3, from cysteine to phenylalanine, totals 17 residues. Only the CDR3 DNA stays, 51 bases, in frame from base 1. As encoded in the germline V gene, CDR1 is SGHRS while CDR2 is YFSETQ. Trimming accounts for 0 bases at V and 4 bases at J, while the number of junction bases matched to no gene is 10. This clonotype was found many times. No cognate antigen has been identified for it. No much larger clonotype is one base removed from it; base qualities were not supplied. The sequence came from a female donor with HTLV-1-associated myelopathy (HAM/TSP). The rearranged chain carries TRBV5-1 and TRBJ2-7, and 10 junctional nucleotides match TRBD1. Sequenced: PBMCs. The CDR3 amino acid sequence is: CASSLATPGQGWYEQYF. The DNA reads TGCGCCAGCAGCTTGGCGACACCGGGACAGGGGTGGTACGAGCAGTACTTC.